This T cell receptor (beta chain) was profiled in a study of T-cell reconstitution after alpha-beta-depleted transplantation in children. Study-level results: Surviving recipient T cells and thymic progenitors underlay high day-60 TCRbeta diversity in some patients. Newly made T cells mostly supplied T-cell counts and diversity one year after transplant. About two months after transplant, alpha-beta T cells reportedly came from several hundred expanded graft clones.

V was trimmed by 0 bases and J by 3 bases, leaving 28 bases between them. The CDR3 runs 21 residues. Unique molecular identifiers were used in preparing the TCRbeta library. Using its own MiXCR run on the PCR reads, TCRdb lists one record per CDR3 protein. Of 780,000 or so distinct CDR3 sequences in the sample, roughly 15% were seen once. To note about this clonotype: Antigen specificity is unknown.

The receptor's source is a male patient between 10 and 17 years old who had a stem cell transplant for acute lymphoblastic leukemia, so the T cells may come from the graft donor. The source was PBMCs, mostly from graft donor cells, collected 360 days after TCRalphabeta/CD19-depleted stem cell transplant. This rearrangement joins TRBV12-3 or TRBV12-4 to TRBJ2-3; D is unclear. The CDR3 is CASSLALTDFSEKVTTDTQYF. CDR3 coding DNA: TGTGCCAGCAGTTTAGCGCTAACAGATTTCTCTGAGAAGGTGACGACAGATACGCAGTATTTT.